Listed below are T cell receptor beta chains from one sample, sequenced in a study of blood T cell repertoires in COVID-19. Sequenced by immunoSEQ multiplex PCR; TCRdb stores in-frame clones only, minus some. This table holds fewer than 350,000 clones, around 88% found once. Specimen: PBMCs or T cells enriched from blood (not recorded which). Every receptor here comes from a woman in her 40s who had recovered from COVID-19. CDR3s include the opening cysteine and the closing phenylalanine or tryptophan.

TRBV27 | CASTQGQGPTYEQYF
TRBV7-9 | CASSPRTENYGYTF
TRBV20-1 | CSASLPLAAQPQHF
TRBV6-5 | CASIIAGVDTGELFF
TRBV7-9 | CASSFGTGVQRVTEAFF
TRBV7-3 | CASSHRDRVDTQYF
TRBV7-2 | CASRLGGANVLTF
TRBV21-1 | CASRLGGVFTQYF
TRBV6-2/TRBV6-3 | CASSKSNRGPYEQYF
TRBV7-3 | CASSPRRASKDTQYF
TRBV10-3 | CATLQGQGGNQPQHF
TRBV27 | CASSLREANQPQHF
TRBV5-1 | CASSLGTTGSGGYTF
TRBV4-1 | CASSQVSYNSPLHF
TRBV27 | CASREGTGRNSPLHF
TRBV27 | CASSSGAPGQYEKLFF
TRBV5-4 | CASSWERNTEETQYF
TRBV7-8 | CASSTNRGQGEQYF
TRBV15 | CATSREDYPDAEQFF
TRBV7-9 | CASSGGPRGHTIYF
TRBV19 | CATTRDSLFHDSGNTIYF
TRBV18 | CASSPDSNSYEQYF
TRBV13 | CASSSDWSSGIADTQYF
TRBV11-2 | CASSTRQGVTSPLHF
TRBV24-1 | CATSDQDRGPTDTQYF
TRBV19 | CASSRPPGQGRSNQPQHF
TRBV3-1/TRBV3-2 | CASSPGEGYEQFF
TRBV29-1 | CSVGRAGQSYNEQFF
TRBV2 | CASSERLAGYNEQFF
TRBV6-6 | CASSRPGQADGLDTEAFF
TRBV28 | CASKKTPSYSNQPQHF
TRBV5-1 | CASSSLETQYF
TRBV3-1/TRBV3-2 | CASSPNRGPYEQYF
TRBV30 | CAWEDRATSEKLFF
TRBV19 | CASSFGSGGEQYF
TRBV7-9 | CASSPPGLAGVNEQFF
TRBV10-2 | CASSESRTAANTIYF
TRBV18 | CASSPRWTSGRAGANVLTF
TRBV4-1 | CASSQTGTDHRSGNTIYF
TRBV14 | CASSQDLGAALHF